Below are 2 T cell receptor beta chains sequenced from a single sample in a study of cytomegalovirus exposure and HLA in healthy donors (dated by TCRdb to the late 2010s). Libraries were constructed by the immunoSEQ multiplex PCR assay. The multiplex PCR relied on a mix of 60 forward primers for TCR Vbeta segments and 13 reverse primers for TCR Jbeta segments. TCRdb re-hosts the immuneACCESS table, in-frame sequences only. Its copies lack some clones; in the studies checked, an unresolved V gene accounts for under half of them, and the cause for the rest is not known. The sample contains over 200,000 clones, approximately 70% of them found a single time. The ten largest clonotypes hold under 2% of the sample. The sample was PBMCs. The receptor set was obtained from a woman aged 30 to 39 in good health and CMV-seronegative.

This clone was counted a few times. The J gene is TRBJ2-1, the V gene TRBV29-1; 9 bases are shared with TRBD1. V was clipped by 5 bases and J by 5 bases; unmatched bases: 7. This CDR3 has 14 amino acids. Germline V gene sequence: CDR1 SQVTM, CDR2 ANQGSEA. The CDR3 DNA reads TGCAGCGTTTGTAGACAGGGGGACGACAATGAGCAGTTCTTC. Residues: CSVCRQGDDNEQFF.

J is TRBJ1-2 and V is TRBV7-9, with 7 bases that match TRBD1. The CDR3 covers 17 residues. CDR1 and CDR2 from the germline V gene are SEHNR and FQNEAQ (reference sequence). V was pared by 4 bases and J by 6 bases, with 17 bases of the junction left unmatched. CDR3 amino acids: CASSYQYFDRDQDGYTF. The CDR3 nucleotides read TGTGCCAGCAGCTACCAATACTTTGACAGGGACCAAGATGGCTACACCTTC.